This TCR beta chain was identified in a study of blood T cell repertoires in COVID-19. Whole-study context: T cells, B-cell-depleted T cells, or PBMCs provided the cDNA or gDNA that served as material.

Sequencing used immunoSEQ multiplex PCR; TCRdb keeps in-frame clones, though not all of them. The sample holds 200,000 to 300,000 clones, around 80% seen once. As regards this clone: The same CDR3 can be traced to other DNA sequences in this sample.

There are 14 residues in the CDR3. V trimming: 0 bases; J trimming: 4 bases; junction bases outside the gene matches: 3. Germline CDR1 and CDR2: SGHRS and YFSETQ. The source material was peripheral blood. The V and J genes are TRBV5-1 and TRBJ2-5, with 7 bases that match TRBD1. The TCR comes from a man aged 60 to 75 with acute or convalescent COVID-19. The CDR3 bases are TGCGCCAGCAGCTTGGGAGGGGGCCGAGAGACCCAGTACTTC. Translation: CASSLGGGRETQYF.